The 32 T cell receptor beta chains given below trace back to one sample, sequenced in a study of cytomegalovirus exposure and HLA in healthy donors. Method: immunoSEQ multiplex PCR; TCRdb's copy keeps in-frame clones and lacks some. The repertoire holds fewer than 250,000 clones, 75% to 90% seen once, with over 13% in the top ten. Sequencing was done on a sample of PBMCs. Receptors originate from a woman aged 25 to 39 in good health and CMV-seropositive.

The rearrangement uses TRBV12-5 and TRBJ2-2; unclear D gene. Germline V gene data show CDR1 as LGHNT and CDR2 as FRNRAP. V gave up 3 bases and J gave up 6 bases, with 5 bases separating them. This CDR3 is built from 12 residues. CDR3 coding DNA: TGTGCTAGTGGTTTAGGTGCCGGGGAGCTGTTTTTT. It codes for CASGLGAGELFF.

V gene TRBV6-1 combines with J gene TRBJ2-7, with D perhaps given as TRBD1 or TRBD2 (5 bases each). CDR1 is MNHNS and CDR2 is SASEGT in the germline V gene. This CDR3 comprises 14 residues. V lost 5 bases and J 0 bases, leaving 11 bases between the germline ends. This CDR3 is CASSIRDLSYEQYF. CDR3 DNA: TGTGCCAGCAGTATCCGGGACCTCTCCTACGAGCAGTACTTC.

V gene TRBV9 combines with J gene TRBJ2-5, with D possibly called TRBD1 or TRBD2 (5 bases each). Germline lookup yields CDR1 SGDLS and CDR2 YYNGEE. V shed 4 bases and J shed 2 bases, with 12 bases lying between them. The CDR3 spans 14 residues. CDR3 region: CASSFGTGQETQYF. The CDR3 DNA reads TGTGCCAGCAGCTTCGGGACGGGACAAGAGACCCAGTACTTC.

This rearrangement joins TRBV2 to TRBJ2-3; tentatively, D is TRBD2 (6 bases). Germline lookup yields CDR1 SNHLY and CDR2 FYNNEI. V was clipped by 7 bases and J by 2 bases, with 22 bases between them. The CDR3 extends over 17 amino acids. CDR3 residues: CASTEPPSEAVTDTQYF. CDR3 DNA: TGTGCCAGCACGGAGCCACCTAGCGAGGCCGTCACAGATACGCAGTATTTT.

This chain links TRBV29-1 with TRBJ2-7; possibly TRBD1 for D (5 bases). Germline V gene data show CDR1 as SQVTM and CDR2 as ANQGSEA. V lost 5 bases, J lost 4 bases, and 15 bases lay in between. There are 13 residues in the CDR3. The CDR3 bases are TGCAGCGTTAGTAGACAGTGGGGATACGAGCAGTACTTC. Residues: CSVSRQWGYEQYF.

The chain recombines TRBV6-1 with TRBJ2-7; no firm D call. Germline V gene sequence: CDR1 MNHNS, CDR2 SASEGT. V gave up 5 bases and J gave up 4 bases, with 12 bases separating them. CDR3 length: 13 amino acids. DNA of the CDR3: TGTGCCAGCAGTTATCGGTCTGAGTACGAGCAGTACTTC. This sequence encodes CASSYRSEYEQYF.

The chain recombines TRBV30 with TRBJ2-4; D remains ambiguous. Trimming stripped 0 bases from V and 4 bases from J, with 10 bases between. The CDR3 sequence is 14 residues long. Germline CDR1 GTSNPN, CDR2 SVGIG (reference sequence). The CDR3 DNA is TGTGCCTGGAGTGTAAGGCGACTTAAAAACATTCAGTACTTC. Translating it yields CAWSVRRLKNIQYF. The full variable domain, rest sourced from reference TRBV30 and TRBJ2-4, is SQTIHQWPATLVQPVGSPLSLECTVEGTSNPNLYWYRQAAGRGLQLLFYSVGIGQISSEVPQNLSASRPQDRQFILSSKKLLLSDSGFYLCAWSVRRLKNIQYFGAGTRLSVL.

The V gene is TRBV28, the J gene TRBJ1-4; 10 nucleotides line up with TRBD1. Germline V gene sequence: CDR1 MDHEN, CDR2 SYDVKM. The CDR3 contains 16 residues. V lost 5 bases to trimming and J lost 4 bases; unmatched junction nucleotides: 7. The CDR3 nucleotides read TGTGCCAGCAGTGGCTCGGGGACAGGGGATAATGAAAAACTGTTTTTT. It translates to CASSGSGTGDNEKLFF.

The chain is built from TRBV5-1 and TRBJ2-7; D tentatively fits TRBD1 or TRBD2 (5 bases each). Germline loops: CDR1 SGHRS, CDR2 YFSETQ. This CDR3 is built from 14 residues. The V and J ends lost 7 bases and 5 bases respectively, with 19 bases between them. CDR3 sequence reads: CASYPAPGPDEQYF. The CDR3 nucleotides read TGCGCCAGCTACCCCGCGCCGGGGCCCGACGAGCAGTACTTC. The variable domain in full, with the rest retrieved from reference TRBV5-1 and TRBJ2-7, is KAGVTQTPRYLIKTRGQQVTLSCSPISGHRSVSWYQQTPGQGLQFLFEYFSETQRNKGNFPGRFSGRQFSNSRSEMNVSTLELGDSALYLCASYPAPGPDEQYFGPGTRLTVT.

The chain is built from TRBV7-2 and TRBJ2-2; 7 bases are shared with TRBD2. The CDR3 sequence is 16 residues long. Germline V lookup: CDR1 SGHTA, CDR2 FQGNSA. The junction had 2 bases not matched to a gene; V was cut back by 0 bases and J by 1 base. The DNA for the CDR3 is TGTGCCAGCAGCTTAGCGGCTAGCGGGAACACCGGGGAGCTGTTTTTT. Its protein product is CASSLAASGNTGELFF.

V gene TRBV27 combines with J gene TRBJ1-1; D is perhaps TRBD1 (5 bases). V was pared by 3 bases and J by 4 bases, with 9 bases between. Germline V gene data show CDR1 as MNHEY and CDR2 as SMNVEV (reference sequence). This CDR3 is built from 13 residues. The CDR3 sequence is CASSFPGRTEAFF. The DNA of the CDR3 is TGTGCCAGCAGTTTCCCGGGACGCACTGAAGCTTTCTTT.

The chain recombines TRBV19 with TRBJ1-5, with D possibly TRBD1 on 5 matching bases. V lost 1 base and J lost 0, with 13 bases in between. Looked up from germline, CDR1 is LNHDA and CDR2 is SQIVND (reference sequence). The CDR3 contains 17 residues. CDR3 protein: CASSIGRELYSNQPQHF. DNA of the CDR3: TGTGCCAGTAGTATAGGCAGGGAACTGTATAGCAATCAGCCCCAGCATTTT.

The V call is TRBV7-9, the J call TRBJ1-3; no clear D. Germline V lookup: CDR1 SEHNR, CDR2 FQNEAQ (reference sequence). V dropped 10 bases and J dropped 7 bases, with 11 bases sitting between them. CDR3 length: 11 amino acids. The DNA for the CDR3 is TGTGCCACCGAAAATTATAACACCATATATTTT. Translating gives CATENYNTIYF. The full variable domain, completed using reference TRBV7-9 and TRBJ1-3, is DTGVSQNPRHKITKRGQNVTFRCDPISEHNRLYWYRQTLGQGPEFLTYFQNEAQLEKSRLLSDRFSAERPKGSFSTLEIQRTEQGDSAMYLCATENYNTIYFGEGSWLTVV.

V is TRBV7-2 and J is TRBJ1-2; D gene uncertain. The CDR3 has 14 amino acids. Trimming stripped 1 base from V and 2 bases from J, with 8 bases between. Germline CDR1 reads SGHTA; CDR2 reads FQGNSA. For the CDR3, the DNA is TGTGCCAGCAGCTTAGAGCTCCCGAACTATGGCTACACCTTC. This sequence encodes CASSLELPNYGYTF. The full variable domain, in which reference TRBV7-2 and TRBJ1-2 provide the parts outside the CDR3, is GAGVSQSPSNKVTEKGKDVELRCDPISGHTALYWYRQSLGQGLEFLIYFQGNSAPDKSGLPSDRFSAERTGGSVSTLTIQRTQQEDSAVYLCASSLELPNYGYTFGSGTRLTVV.

This chain joins TRBV7-9 and TRBJ2-5; 15 nucleotides align to TRBD2. CDR1 and CDR2 from the germline V gene are SEHNR and FQNEAQ (reference sequence). The CDR3 consists of 15 residues. Trimming at V came to 6 bases and at J to 5 bases, leaving 4 bases not matched to a gene. Here the CDR3 reads CASRGLAGGRETQYF. The CDR3 DNA reads as TGTGCCAGCAGGGGACTAGCGGGAGGTAGGGAGACCCAGTACTTC.

This clone was observed a single time. CDR3 protein: CASTSWRGGGGYTF. For the CDR3, the DNA is TGTGCCAGCACCTCCTGGCGAGGGGGGGGAGGCTACACCTTC. This sequence joins TRBV28 and TRBJ1-2, with D perhaps TRBD1 (6 bases). Germline V gene sequence: CDR1 MDHEN, CDR2 SYDVKM. V lost 7 bases and J 8 bases, leaving 20 bases between the germline ends. The CDR3 sequence is 14 residues long.

This clone occurred once. This sample includes further DNA sequences coding for the same CDR3. The chain has TRBV27 and TRBJ2-1, with 9 bases matching TRBD2. Looked up from germline, CDR1 is MNHEY and CDR2 is SMNVEV (reference sequence). The CDR3 totals 13 residues. The V gene end was trimmed by 6 bases and the J gene end by 4 bases; junction bases not matched to a gene: 1. CDR3 coding DNA: TGTGCCAGCAGCCTAGCGGGGTACAATGAGCAGTTCTTC. Protein: CASSLAGYNEQFF.

The chain couples TRBV19 to TRBJ1-5, with a possible D match to TRBD1 (5 bases). Per the germline V gene, CDR1 is LNHDA and CDR2 is SQIVND (reference sequence). This CDR3 is built from 16 residues. Trimming left V 5 bases short and J 4 bases short, with 18 bases between. Written as DNA, the CDR3 is TGTGCCAGTAGTCTCATCTTCGCAGGGAAGAATCAGCCCCAGCATTTT. Protein sequence: CASSLIFAGKNQPQHF.

The chain is built from TRBV10-3 and TRBJ2-7, with D perhaps matching TRBD1 (6 bases). Trimming stripped 5 bases from V and 4 bases from J, with 15 bases between. Germline CDR1 and CDR2: ENHRY and SYGVKD. The CDR3 runs to 14 residues. This CDR3 reads CAISHRTESYEQYF. The CDR3 nucleotides are TGTGCCATCAGTCACAGGACAGAGAGTTACGAGCAGTACTTC.

The J gene is TRBJ2-7, the V gene TRBV6-5; weak D call: TRBD2 (5 bases). This CDR3 comprises 14 residues. The V end lost 2 bases, the J end lost 0 bases, and 8 bases lay between the germline ends. Germline loops: CDR1 MNHEY, CDR2 SVGAGI. For the CDR3, the DNA is TGTGCCAGCAGTTACGGGGAGCGCTCCTACGAGCAGTACTTC. This encodes CASSYGERSYEQYF.

The chain is built from TRBV9 and TRBJ1-4; D is undetermined. Between the trimmed V and J ends, which lost 4 bases and 7 bases, there was a span of 17 bases. Germline V CDR1 and CDR2: SGDLS, YYNGEE. The CDR3 totals 15 residues. CDR3 DNA: TGTGCCAGCAGCACCAGTACGTTACGGGGTGAAAAACTGTTTTTT. It codes for CASSTSTLRGEKLFF.

CDR3 protein: CASSPDLETEAFF. Written as DNA, the CDR3 is TGTGCCAGCAGTCCGGACCTGGAGACTGAAGCTTTCTTT. The chain links TRBV6-1 to TRBJ1-1; D gene unclear. The CDR3 runs to 13 residues. V lost 5 bases, J lost 5 bases, and 12 bases lay in between. Germline V gene lookup returns CDR1 MNHNS and CDR2 SASEGT.

This clone was seen ten or more times. At the DNA level, this CDR3 is encoded by other sequences in the same sample as well. The rearrangement links TRBV7-3 to TRBJ2-2; D is uncertain. Trimming pared 4 bases from V and 6 bases from J, leaving 6 bases between. Germline CDR1 and CDR2: SGHTA and FQGTGA. The CDR3 is made up of 12 amino acids. The CDR3 loop is CASSSLAGELFF. CDR3 in DNA: TGTGCCAGCAGCTCGCTCGCCGGGGAGCTGTTTTTT.

This rearrangement joins TRBV6-4 to TRBJ1-4, with 7 positions matching TRBD1. In germline, CDR1 is MRHNA, CDR2 SNTAGT. The V segment lost 6 bases and the J segment 7 bases; nucleotides outside the gene matches: 11. The CDR3 covers 15 residues. The DNA of the CDR3 is TGTGCCAGCAGCTCCGGAGGGGGCGCGGGTGAAAAACTGTTTTTT. This translates into CASSSGGGAGEKLFF.

The V call is TRBV28, the J call TRBJ2-7; D ambiguous. The germline gives CDR1 MDHEN, CDR2 SYDVKM. The CDR3 contains 12 residues. V lost 5 bases to trimming and J lost 6 bases, with 11 bases between them. CDR3: CASSPLVGEQYF. The CDR3 nucleotides are TGTGCCAGCAGTCCCCTAGTTGGCGAGCAGTACTTC. Together with reference TRBV28 and TRBJ2-7, the CDR3 gives the full variable domain: DVKVTQSSRYLVKRTGEKVFLECVQDMDHENMFWYRQDPGLGLRLIYFSYDVKMKEKGDIPEGYSVSREKKERFSLILESASTNQTSMYLCASSPLVGEQYFGPGTRLTVT.

J is TRBJ1-2 and V is TRBV5-6; possible D gene TRBD1, 6 bases. CDR3 length: 14 amino acids. Looked up from germline, CDR1 is SGHDT and CDR2 is YYEEEE. The germline V and J ends were trimmed by 2 bases and 3 bases, with 11 bases remaining between them. CDR3 amino acids: CASSLGAGDYGYTF. The DNA of the CDR3 is TGTGCCAGCAGCTTAGGGGCAGGGGACTATGGCTACACCTTC.

The genes are TRBV30 and TRBJ2-1, with TRBD1 matching over 9 bases. The J segment lost 5 bases and the V segment lost 3 bases, leaving 20 bases of the junction unmatched. CDR3 length equals 19 residues. CDR1 is GTSNPN, CDR2 SVGIG, per germline (reference sequence). The CDR3 protein is CAWRDRPGQGSLRHNEQFF. CDR3 nucleotide sequence: TGTGCCTGGAGAGATCGACCGGGACAGGGTTCGTTAAGGCACAATGAGCAGTTCTTC.

The chain carries TRBV19 and TRBJ2-3, with 9 positions matching TRBD2. Trimming cost V 3 bases and J 2 bases; bases outside gene matches: 3. Germline V gene lookup returns CDR1 LNHDA and CDR2 SQIVND (reference sequence). The CDR3 is 15 amino acids. CDR3 residues: CASSMLAGYTDTQYF. The DNA for the CDR3 is TGTGCCAGTAGTATGCTAGCGGGATACACAGATACGCAGTATTTT.

This sequence joins TRBV28 and TRBJ2-2; 14 bases align to TRBD2. CDR3 length equals 15 residues. V was clipped by 8 bases and J by 8 bases; unmatched bases: 7. Germline lookup yields CDR1 MDHEN and CDR2 SYDVKM. The CDR3 DNA sequence: TGTGCCAGCTCATCCGGGACTAGCGGGAGTGGGGAGCTGTTTTTT. Translating gives CASSSGTSGSGELFF.

The rearrangement uses TRBV9 and TRBJ1-2; D is perhaps TRBD1 (6 bases). Germline V gene lookup returns CDR1 SGDLS and CDR2 YYNGEE. V shed 3 bases and J shed 2 bases, with 20 bases lying between them. CDR3 length: 17 residues. CDR3 sequence: CASSAYRVFAGNYGYTF. The CDR3 nucleotides read TGTGCCAGCAGCGCCTACAGGGTTTTCGCAGGGAACTATGGCTACACCTTC.

This sequence joins TRBV30 and TRBJ1-3; 10 bases map to TRBD1. With V trimmed by 4 bases and J by 3 bases, 3 bases remained unmatched. Germline loops: CDR1 GTSNPN, CDR2 SVGIG (reference sequence). CDR3 size: 14 residues. The CDR3 is CAWNRDRGGNTIYF. DNA of the CDR3: TGTGCCTGGAATCGGGACAGGGGTGGAAACACCATATATTTT.

The chain couples TRBV6-1 to TRBJ2-7, with a possible D match to TRBD2 (6 bases). Germline loops: CDR1 MNHNS, CDR2 SASEGT. Trimming removed 0 bases at V and 2 bases at J, with 8 bases between. There are 14 residues in the CDR3. The DNA for the CDR3 is TGTGCCAGCAGTGAAGCGGGGACTGCCTACGAGCAGTACTTC. Translation: CASSEAGTAYEQYF.